The source of this T cell receptor (beta chain) is a study of OX40 agonist ivuxolimab in advanced cancers. TCRdb keeps only in-frame clones here, not all; method: immunoSEQ multiplex PCR. Here the sample spans under 75,000 clones, 92% being singletons. The sequences come from CD4+ or CD8+ T cells sorted from blood, collected in a trial of the OX40 agonist ivuxolimab. This receptor was obtained from an adult with an advanced solid tumor such as melanoma, head and neck, liver or kidney cancer.

CDR3 in amino acids: CASSYEGNEQFF. The DNA of the CDR3 is TGTGCCAGCAGTTACGAGGGGAATGAGCAGTTCTTC. The chain couples TRBV6-5 to TRBJ2-1, with D perhaps TRBD1 or TRBD2 (5 bases each). The length of the CDR3 is 12 residues. Trimming cost V 2 bases and J 7 bases, with 6 bases left between them. The V gene's germline CDR1 is MNHEY and CDR2 SVGAGI.